This TCR beta chain came from a study of cytomegalovirus exposure and HLA in healthy donors (dated by TCRdb to 2015 to 2018). Concerning the study at large: According to a later analysis, the roughly 120 validation repertoires were produced on the same platform as the roughly 600 repertoires of the first cohort. The study aimed to test whether signatures of past pathogen exposure could be identified by cataloging public T cell receptors. A separate validation cohort of over 95 different subjects was used in addition to the roughly 670-subject first cohort. High-throughput TCR immunosequencing, statistical association of individual TCRs with disease status, and machine learning were combined to predict cytomegalovirus infection status. General study outcomes and caveats: A later analysis had no HLA typing for the validation cohort, so co-occurrence there was scored across all 130 or so repertoires. According to the authors, the approach could potentially be generalized to other disease states and immunological phenotypes. The classifier was reported to diagnose cytomegalovirus status with high specificity and sensitivity in both the original and validation cohorts. In vitro tests confirmed that three of the cytomegalovirus-associated TCR beta chains recognize cytomegalovirus antigens. Across donors, most TCR sequences were observed very rarely, whereas some public TCRs were present in many individuals. A later analysis found that TCRs clustered in the first cohort also tended to co-occur in the roughly 120 validation repertoires, with 90% to 95% of cluster scores above 0. The study listed around 160 TCR beta chains as associated with cytomegalovirus.

Remarks on this clone: Its antigen is unknown. The record has no base qualities; no much larger clone is one base away.

The receptor library was made with the immunoSEQ multiplex PCR assay. Per the source publication's procedure: A statistical classification framework was developed to diagnose cytomegalovirus status using the catalog of TCR beta chain sequences. The immuneACCESS repertoire file appears here via TCRdb, limited to in-frame rearrangements. These files lack a portion of the clones; in checked studies, under half of the deficit traces to unresolved V genes, and the cause of the others is not known. The DNA gave D and trimming, while V, J and clone size come from that table. In this sample the table shows 200,000 to 250,000 clones, around four fifths of which occur a single time. Over 13% of the sample is held by the ten biggest clonotypes. The CDR3 sequence holds 13 residues, the cysteine and phenylalanine included. Only CDR3 DNA remains: 39 bases, in frame from the first base. The CDR1 and CDR2 encoded by the germline V gene (reference sequence) are GTSNPN and SVGIG.

The donors were included in the validation cohort of over a hundred subjects, a group kept apart from the roughly 730-subject first cohort. The source of this sequence is a woman in her 30s in good health and CMV-seropositive. The receptor chain draws on TRBV30 and TRBJ1-1, and 7 junctional nucleotides match TRBD1. Source material: PBMCs. The CDR3 loop reads CVGGADRVTEAFF. In nucleotides, the sequence is TGTGTTGGAGGGGCAGACAGGGTAACTGAAGCTTTCTTT. Here the CDR3 is joined to the reference TRBV30 and TRBJ1-1 genes, and the full variable domain is: SQTIHQWPATLVQPVGSPLSLECTVEGTSNPNLYWYRQAAGRGLQLLFYSVGIGQISSEVPQNLSASRPQDRQFILSSKKLLLSDSGFYLCVGGADRVTEAFFGQGTRLTVV.